What follows is one T cell receptor (beta chain) and its context. Its antigen is unidentified. CDR1 and CDR2 from the germline V gene are MNHEY and SVGAGI. The germline V and J ends were trimmed by 5 bases and 3 bases, with 11 bases remaining between them. There are 14 residues in the CDR3. This specimen comes from a study of cytomegalovirus exposure and HLA in healthy donors. For the study at large: Drawn from HLA-typed donors, some 80 million unique TCRs were held in an early data release. Regarding the study as a whole: In a later analysis, at a false discovery rate of 0.05, 15,000 to 20,000 TCR beta sequences were associated with HLA alleles. Among the CMV-associated chains, a few were confirmed in vitro as specific for CMV antigens. Reportedly, a later analysis found an Asian-associated ancestry cluster had fewer N-insertions than the approximately 670-donor mean.

Primers included in the PCR were 60 Vbeta and 13 Jbeta primers. Clones were sequenced by immunoSEQ multiplex PCR, and TCRdb holds only the in-frame ones, with some missing. Altogether about 190,000 clones are present, 80% to 90% being singletons, with the ten largest covering over 1%. The sequencing input was PBMCs. The chain couples TRBV6-5 to TRBJ1-3, with a possible D match to TRBD1 (6 bases). This TCR came from a man aged 25-45 years in good health and CMV-seronegative. In nucleotides, the CDR3 is TGTGCCAGCAGTCCCCGGACAGTTGGAAACACCATATATTTT. Residues: CASSPRTVGNTIYF.